One sample yielded the 8 T cell receptor beta chains listed below, sequenced in a study of cytomegalovirus exposure and HLA in healthy donors. The study ran its PCR with 60 Vbeta and 13 Jbeta primers. The protocol was immunoSEQ multiplex PCR, while the TCRdb copy is restricted to in-frame clones and leaves out a portion. The top ten clones hold roughly 10% of a sample with about 140,000 clones, less than 85% of them seen once. Sequencing was performed on PBMCs. Receptors were obtained from a woman between 50 and 59 years old in good health and CMV-seropositive.

The chain uses TRBV7-9 and TRBJ1-1; maybe TRBD1 (5 bases). This CDR3 is 13 amino acids long. The V and J ends lost 5 bases and 5 bases respectively, with 12 bases between them. CDR1 and CDR2 from the germline V gene are SEHNR and FQNEAQ (reference sequence). The CDR3 nucleotides are TGTGCCAGCAGCGAGTGGGGGGGAACTGAAGCTTTCTTT. Translated: CASSEWGGTEAFF. Full variable domain (rest looked up from reference TRBV7-9 and TRBJ1-1): DTGVSQNPRHKITKRGQNVTFRCDPISEHNRLYWYRQTLGQGPEFLTYFQNEAQLEKSRLLSDRFSAERPKGSFSTLEIQRTEQGDSAMYLCASSEWGGTEAFFGQGTRLTVV.

The sample holds one count of this clone. The chain has TRBV12-5 and TRBJ2-5; 9 positions match TRBD2. The end of the DNA aligns better with TRBJ2-7, so the J call may be wrong. Germline CDR1 and CDR2: LGHNT and FRNRAP. The CDR3 has 16 amino acids. The CDR3, as DNA: TGTGCTAGTGGTTTGACGAGTAGCGGGGGAAACTACGAGCAGTACTTC. This sequence encodes CASGLTSSGGNYEQYF.

This clone was seen a single time. The CDR3 DNA reads as TGTGCCAGCAGCTTAACTAGCGGGGGGCCCGGGGAGCTGTTTTTT. It codes for CASSLTSGGPGELFF. This chain connects TRBV7-3 to TRBJ2-2, with 10 bases lining up with TRBD2. The V segment lost 0 bases and the J segment 6 bases; nucleotides outside the gene matches: 1. The CDR3 extends over 15 amino acids. Per the germline V gene, CDR1 is SGHTA and CDR2 is FQGTGA.

The chain is built from TRBV30 and TRBJ1-1; 7 bases are shared with TRBD1. Trimming removed 6 bases from V and 0 bases from J; junction bases left unmatched: 1. This CDR3 comprises 12 residues. CDR1 and CDR2 (germline): GTSNPN, SVGIG (reference sequence). The CDR3 DNA sequence: TGTGCCTGTGACAGGGTGAACACTGAAGCTTTCTTT. This encodes CACDRVNTEAFF.

The chain joins TRBV6-1 to TRBJ1-2, with 10 bases that match TRBD1. Germline trimming cut 5 bases from V and 6 bases from J; bases unmatched to any gene: 6. The CDR3 has 14 amino acids. Germline CDR1 is MNHNS and CDR2 is SASEGT. Here the CDR3 reads CASSRDRGQNGYTF. In nucleotides, the CDR3 is TGTGCCAGCAGTCGCGACAGGGGGCAGAATGGCTACACCTTC.

The gene calls are TRBV13 and TRBJ2-7; no definite D call. The CDR3 is 15 amino acids. Trimming stripped 0 bases from V and 2 bases from J, with 11 bases between. The germline V gene encodes CDR1 PRHDT and CDR2 FYEKMQ (reference sequence). CDR3 protein: CASSLGRVHPYEQYF. CDR3 nucleotides: TGTGCCAGCAGCTTAGGCCGGGTTCACCCCTACGAGCAGTACTTC.

The chain has TRBV5-4 and TRBJ2-1; 8 bases map to TRBD2. Germline trimming cut 1 base from V and 5 bases from J; bases unmatched to any gene: 5. This CDR3 is 15 amino acids long. Germline CDR1 is SGHNT and CDR2 is YYREEE (reference sequence). The CDR3 here is CASSLSGGPNNEQFF. In nucleotides, the CDR3 is TGTGCCAGCAGCTTGTCGGGGGGGCCCAACAATGAGCAGTTCTTC.

The chain uses TRBV28 and TRBJ1-5; D unresolved. Deletions cut 6 bases from V and 1 base from J, with 10 bases between. Germline CDR1 reads MDHEN; CDR2 reads SYDVKM. The CDR3 consists of 14 residues. The CDR3 is CASRFTGSNQPQHF. The CDR3 DNA follows: TGTGCCAGCAGATTCACGGGAAGCAATCAGCCCCAGCATTTT.